This TCR beta chain comes out of a study of PD-1 blockade in classical Hodgkin lymphoma. Study findings and constraints: CD4+ TCR diversity, unlike CD8+, rose significantly by C4D1. Complete responders started with a diversity level that resembled newly diagnosed patients at baseline.

Each patient's relapse followed autologous stem cell transplantation, and brentuximab vedotin exposure varied. Germline loops: CDR1 SGHRS, CDR2 YFSETQ. V was trimmed by 6 bases and J by 0 bases, leaving 11 bases between them. The CDR3 is made up of 14 amino acids. Sequencing was performed with immunoSEQ multiplex PCR; in TCRdb, only in-frame clones are kept and a portion is missing. The sample lists roughly 20,000 clones, 86% seen once, with approximately 14% in the top ten. On this clone itself: Its antigen is as yet unknown.

This chain connects TRBV5-1 to TRBJ2-3; D gene uncertain. The TCR sequence derives from a human donor with classical Hodgkin lymphoma. The sample in question was peripheral blood mononuclear cells (PBMCs), obtained before the second cycle of nivolumab. The CDR3 is CASTKVASTDTQYF. The CDR3 DNA follows: TGCGCCAGCACAAAGGTGGCTAGCACAGATACGCAGTATTTT.